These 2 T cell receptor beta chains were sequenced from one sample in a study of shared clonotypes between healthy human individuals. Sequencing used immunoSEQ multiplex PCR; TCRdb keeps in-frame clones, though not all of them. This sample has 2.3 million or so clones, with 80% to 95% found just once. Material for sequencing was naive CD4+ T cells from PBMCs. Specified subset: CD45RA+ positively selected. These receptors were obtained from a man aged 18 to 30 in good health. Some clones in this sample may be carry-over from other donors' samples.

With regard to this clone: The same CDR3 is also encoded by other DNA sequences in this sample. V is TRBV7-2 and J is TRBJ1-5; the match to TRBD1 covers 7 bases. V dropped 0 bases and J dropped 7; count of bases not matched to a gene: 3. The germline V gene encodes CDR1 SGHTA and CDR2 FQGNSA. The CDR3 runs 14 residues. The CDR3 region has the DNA TGTGCCAGCAGCTTAGCAGGGGGCGGGCAGCCCCAGCATTTT. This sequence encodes CASSLAGGGQPQHF.

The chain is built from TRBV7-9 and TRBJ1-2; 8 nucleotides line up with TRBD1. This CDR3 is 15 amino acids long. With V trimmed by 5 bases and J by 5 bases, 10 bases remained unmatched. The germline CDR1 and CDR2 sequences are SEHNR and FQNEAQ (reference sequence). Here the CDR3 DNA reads TGTGCCAGCAGCCCTTACAGGGGGGTGGCTTATGGCTACACCTTC. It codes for CASSPYRGVAYGYTF.